What follows is one T cell receptor beta chain and its context. Antigen specificity is unknown. The record originates from a study of cytomegalovirus exposure and HLA in healthy donors. PCR primers comprised 60 Vbeta and 13 Jbeta primers. Measured with immunoSEQ multiplex PCR; TCRdb has only the in-frame clones, and not every one. The table shows 150,000 to 200,000 clones, with about 80% occurring only once. The study, taken as a whole, reports: The study put around 180 TCR beta chains on its list as cytomegalovirus-associated.

Material for sequencing was PBMCs. This sequence originates from a man aged 25-40 years in good health and CMV-seronegative.

CDR3 sequence: CASSGEPDTQYF. The CDR3 DNA is TGTGCCAGCAGCGGAGAGCCAGATACGCAGTATTTT. The genes are TRBV9 and TRBJ2-3; D ambiguous. The V end was cut by 3 bases, the J end by 4 bases, with 6 bases between. The CDR3 has 12 residues. The germline V gene has CDR1 SGDLS and CDR2 YYNGEE.